These 31 T cell receptor beta chains were all obtained from the same sample, sequenced in a study of blood T cell repertoires in COVID-19. Sequencing used immunoSEQ multiplex PCR; TCRdb keeps in-frame clones, though not all of them. The data show nearly 350,000 clones, almost 90% seen once. The sample taken for sequencing was peripheral blood. The receptors were sampled from a woman between 65 and 79 years old with COVID-19, enrolled during active disease.

The rearrangement links TRBV24-1 to TRBJ2-5, with 7 nucleotides matching TRBD1. This CDR3 region has 12 residues. The germline V gene has CDR1 KGHDR and CDR2 SFDVKD. Unmatched junction bases numbered 4, after V lost 8 bases and J lost 5 bases. CDR3 sequence: CATMGQKETQYF. For the CDR3, the DNA is TGTGCCACCATGGGACAGAAGGAGACCCAGTACTTC.

The table lists this clone with a count of one. The V gene is TRBV19, the J gene TRBJ2-7; 7 bases match TRBD1. The CDR3 has 15 residues. Per germline, CDR1 LNHDA and CDR2 SQIVND (reference sequence). The ends lost 1 base at V and 0 bases at J; junction bases unmatched: 3. CDR3: CASSIVAGGSYEQYF. The CDR3 DNA reads as TGTGCCAGTAGTATAGTGGCAGGGGGCTCCTACGAGCAGTACTTC.

CDR3 sequence reads: CASSLEWEMNTEAFF. In DNA form, the CDR3 reads TGTGCCAGCAGCTTGGAGTGGGAGATGAACACTGAAGCTTTCTTT. The chain couples TRBV5-6 to TRBJ1-1; D not resolved. V was trimmed by 0 bases and J by 0 bases, leaving 9 bases between them. This CDR3 region has 15 residues. CDR1 and CDR2 from the germline V gene are SGHDT and YYEEEE.

The chain joins TRBV18 to TRBJ1-1; a weak D match, TRBD1 (6 bases). The CDR3 is 13 amino acids. V was trimmed by 3 bases and J by 8 bases, leaving 13 bases between them. Germline V gene data show CDR1 as KGHSH and CDR2 as LQKENI. CDR3 nucleotides: TGTGCCAGCTCACCGTCTAGGACAGCCGAAGCTTTCTTT. Amino acid sequence: CASSPSRTAEAFF.

The chain recombines TRBV7-2 with TRBJ1-2; D gene uncertain. The germline gives CDR1 SGHTA, CDR2 FQGNSA. CDR3 length equals 13 residues. The germline V and J ends were trimmed by 3 bases and 3 bases, with 8 bases remaining between them. CDR3 DNA: TGTGCCAGCAGCTTTGGCAGGTACTATGGCTACACCTTC. Its protein is CASSFGRYYGYTF. Full variable domain (outside the CDR3, taken from reference TRBV7-2 and TRBJ1-2): GAGVSQSPSNKVTEKGKDVELRCDPISGHTALYWYRQSLGQGLEFLIYFQGNSAPDKSGLPSDRFSAERTGGSVSTLTIQRTQQEDSAVYLCASSFGRYYGYTFGSGTRLTVV.

To note about this clone: Sequence at one end of the junction differs from germline and may be a read error. This chain uses TRBV28 with TRBJ1-5, with D hard to call. The CDR3 loop spans 12 amino acids. Looked up from germline, CDR1 is MDHEN and CDR2 is SYDVKM. This CDR3 is CTSSLSRKPQHF. Written as DNA, the CDR3 is TGTACCAGCAGTTTAAGCCGAAAGCCCCAGCATTTT. The variable domain in full, completed from reference TRBV28 and TRBJ1-5, reads DVKVTQSSRYLVKRTGEKVFLECVQDMDHENMFWYRQDPGLGLRLIYFSYDVKMKEKGDIPEGYSVSREKKERFSLILESASTNQTSMYLCTSSLSRKPQHFGDGTRLSIL.

This chain connects TRBV9 to TRBJ2-2; unclear D gene. The length of the CDR3 is 12 residues. V was shortened by 4 bases and J by 8 bases, with 9 bases between the two germline ends. The germline gives CDR1 SGDLS, CDR2 YYNGEE. The CDR3 region has the DNA TGTGCCAGCAGCCGAACCACAGGGGAGCTGTTTTTT. Translating gives CASSRTTGELFF.

The chain has TRBV7-8 and TRBJ1-6; D is ambiguous. V dropped 5 bases and J dropped 7 bases, with 9 bases sitting between them. The germline V gene encodes CDR1 SGHVS and CDR2 FQNEAQ. The CDR3 consists of 13 residues. CDR3 nucleotide sequence: TGTGCCAGCAGCCGTCAGACAAATTCACCCCTCCACTTT. The encoded protein is CASSRQTNSPLHF.

This clone was seen a few times. The chain carries TRBV13 and TRBJ2-7; D might be TRBD1 (6 bases). Trimming took off 1 base at V and 6 bases at J, with 13 bases between the two ends. The CDR3 contains 14 residues. Germline assignment: CDR1 PRHDT and CDR2 FYEKMQ (reference sequence). As DNA, the CDR3 is TGTGCCAGCAGCTTAGACACAGGGAAGGGCGAGCAGTACTTC. It translates to CASSLDTGKGEQYF.

The rearrangement links TRBV5-6 to TRBJ1-1; unclear D gene. Germline values: CDR1 SGHDT, CDR2 YYEEEE. Trimming took off 6 bases at V and 0 bases at J, with 12 bases between the two ends. There are 14 residues in the CDR3. The CDR3 loop reads CASNPGFVNTEAFF. Here the CDR3 DNA reads TGTGCCAGCAACCCCGGGTTTGTGAACACTGAAGCTTTCTTT.

The chain couples TRBV27 to TRBJ2-7; possible D gene TRBD1, 5 bases. Trimming took 10 bases from V and 7 from J, leaving 17 bases between them. The CDR3 totals 12 residues. Germline values: CDR1 MNHEY, CDR2 SMNVEV (reference sequence). The CDR3 DNA reads as TGTGCCACCTCCAGCAGGGCGGAGGAGCAGTACTTC. This sequence encodes CATSSRAEEQYF.

This rearrangement joins TRBV29-1 to TRBJ1-3, with 10 nucleotides matching TRBD1. The CDR3 extends over 15 amino acids. CDR1 is SQVTM and CDR2 is ANQGSEA in the germline V gene. The V gene end was trimmed by 7 bases and the J gene end by 4 bases; junction bases not matched to a gene: 10. CDR3 protein: CSAQSGTGAGNTIYF. The CDR3 DNA reads as TGCAGCGCCCAATCCGGGACAGGGGCCGGAAACACCATATATTTT.

CDR3 sequence reads: CASSQATPGQGSNQPQHF. Here the CDR3 DNA reads TGTGCCAGCAGCCAAGCGACTCCGGGACAGGGAAGCAATCAGCCCCAGCATTTT. The rearrangement uses TRBV3-1 (or the pseudogene TRBV3-2) and TRBJ1-5, with 9 bases that match TRBD1. Germline V gene lookup returns CDR1 LGHDT and CDR2 YNNKEL (reference sequence). The trim removed 1 base at V and 1 base at J, leaving 8 bases unmatched. This CDR3 is built from 18 residues.

The V gene is TRBV15, the J gene TRBJ2-7; TRBD2 might be the D (7 bases). V was cut by 8 bases and J by 4 bases, with 18 bases left in between. Germline CDR1 and CDR2: LNHNV and YYDKDF (reference sequence). The CDR3 extends over 14 amino acids. CDR3 DNA: TGTGCCACCCAAGAGGGGGGGATTTCATACGAGCAGTACTTC. Translation gives CATQEGGISYEQYF.

A word on this clone: One junction end disagrees with the germline gene, perhaps due to a read error. The chain couples TRBV27 to TRBJ1-2; D unclear. Germline loops: CDR1 MNHEY, CDR2 SMNVEV (reference sequence). The CDR3 is 14 residues long. This chain's CDR3 is CASSPQAPKYGYTF. DNA for the CDR3: TGTGCCAGCAGTCCGCAGGCCCCTAAGTATGGCTACACCTTC.

As to this clone: The same CDR3 arises from other DNA sequences in this sample as well. The chain is built from TRBV24-1 and TRBJ1-2, with D possibly TRBD1 on 5 matching bases. Germline V gene sequence: CDR1 KGHDR, CDR2 SFDVKD. Trimming cost V 4 bases and J 4 bases, with 12 bases left between them. There are 14 residues in the CDR3. Written as DNA, the CDR3 is TGTGCCACCAGTGACCCCGGTCAGGGCTATGGCTACACCTTC. Amino acids: CATSDPGQGYGYTF.

The gene calls are TRBV18 and TRBJ1-2, with 10 bases identical to TRBD1. Unmatched junction bases numbered 8, after V lost 5 bases and J lost 5 bases. Germline V gene sequence: CDR1 KGHSH, CDR2 LQKENI. CDR3 length: 15 residues. Written as DNA, the CDR3 is TGTGCCAGCTCAACCCGACAGGGGGCAAGTTATGGCTACACCTTC. Translation gives CASSTRQGASYGYTF.

The V call is TRBV3-1 (or the pseudogene TRBV3-2), the J call TRBJ2-1, with D possibly TRBD2 on 5 matching bases. Trimming pared 0 bases from V and 7 bases from J, leaving 10 bases between. CDR1 and CDR2 from the germline V gene are LGHDT and YNNKEL (reference sequence). This CDR3 is 14 amino acids long. The CDR3 nucleotides are TGTGCCAGCAGCCAAGAGCGGGTAGGAAATGAGCAGTTCTTC. Its translation is CASSQERVGNEQFF.

The rearrangement joins TRBV19 to TRBJ1-2, with 8 bases identical to TRBD1. The junction had 7 bases not matched to a gene; V was cut back by 6 bases and J by 1 base. Looked up from germline, CDR1 is LNHDA and CDR2 is SQIVND (reference sequence). This CDR3 comprises 15 residues. CDR3 DNA: TGTGCCAGTAGGAAGTGGGACAGGCATAACTATGGCTACACCTTC. Residues: CASRKWDRHNYGYTF. Full variable domain (outside the CDR3, taken from reference TRBV19 and TRBJ1-2): DGGITQSPKYLFRKEGQNVTLSCEQNLNHDAMYWYRQDPGQGLRLIYYSQIVNDFQKGDIAEGYSVSREKKESFPLTVTSAQKNPTAFYLCASRKWDRHNYGYTFGSGTRLTVV.

This clone has a handful of counts. The rearrangement joins TRBV5-6 to TRBJ1-1; the D gene is possibly TRBD1 (5 bases). V lost 4 bases and J 0 bases, leaving 13 bases between the germline ends. The CDR3 consists of 15 residues. Per germline, CDR1 SGHDT and CDR2 YYEEEE. The CDR3 sequence is CASSHGGRMNTEAFF. In DNA, the CDR3 is TGTGCCAGCAGCCATGGGGGGAGGATGAACACTGAAGCTTTCTTT.

The rearrangement joins TRBV2 to TRBJ1-2; no clear D. Trimming took off 4 bases at V and 4 bases at J, with 13 bases between the two ends. CDR3 length: 14 residues. The V gene's germline CDR1 is SNHLY and CDR2 FYNNEI. CDR3 DNA sequence: TGTGCCAGCAGTGCCCGACTTACCGGCTATGGCTACACCTTC. Translated: CASSARLTGYGYTF.

The gene calls are TRBV29-1 and TRBJ2-2, with D maybe TRBD1 (6 bases). V was clipped by 1 base and J by 11 bases, with 14 bases between them. The length of the CDR3 is 13 residues. Germline CDR1 is SQVTM and CDR2 is ANQGSEA. CDR3 DNA sequence: TGCAGCGTTGAAGGGCAGGGGTCAGACGAGCTGTTTTTT. This translates into CSVEGQGSDELFF.

This chain connects TRBV4-2 to TRBJ1-1, with D perhaps matching TRBD1 (6 bases). CDR1 is LGHNA and CDR2 is YNFKEQ in the germline V gene. Trimming removed 1 base at V and 0 bases at J, with 12 bases between. This CDR3 comprises 16 residues. The CDR3: CASSQAGGYMNTEAFF. The CDR3 DNA sequence: TGTGCCAGCAGCCAAGCGGGGGGCTACATGAACACTGAAGCTTTCTTT.

V gene TRBV2 combines with J gene TRBJ1-1, with TRBD1 identical over 7 bases. This CDR3 region has 14 residues. Germline V gene lookup returns CDR1 SNHLY and CDR2 FYNNEI. V trimming: 4 bases; J trimming: 1 base; junction bases outside the gene matches: 3. The DNA for the CDR3 is TGTGCCAGCAGTGTGGCAGGGGGGAACACTGAAGCTTTCTTT. Its translation is CASSVAGGNTEAFF.

The chain has TRBV5-1 and TRBJ2-1; TRBD2 matches at 14 bases. This CDR3 is 18 amino acids long. CDR1 is SGHRS, CDR2 YFSETQ, per germline. V was clipped by 1 base and J by 8 bases; unmatched bases: 11. CDR3 protein: CASSLTSTSGGAGDEQFF. CDR3 nucleotide sequence: TGCGCCAGCAGCTTGACTTCGACTAGCGGGGGGGCAGGAGATGAGCAGTTCTTC.

This chain uses TRBV2 with TRBJ1-1, with 9 bases matching TRBD1. The CDR3 loop spans 14 amino acids. CDR1 and CDR2 from the germline V gene are SNHLY and FYNNEI. V was pared by 5 bases and J by 4 bases, with 5 bases of the junction left unmatched. The chain's CDR3 is CASSWDRETTEAFF. The CDR3 nucleotides are TGTGCCAGCAGTTGGGACAGGGAGACCACTGAAGCTTTCTTT. The complete variable domain, with remaining parts taken from reference TRBV2 and TRBJ1-1, reads EPEVTQTPSHQVTQMGQEVILRCVPISNHLYFYWYRQILGQKVEFLVSFYNNEISEKSEIFDDQFSVERPDGSNFTLKIRSTKLEDSAMYFCASSWDRETTEAFFGQGTRLTVV.

The count of this clone is one. The J gene is TRBJ1-5, the V gene TRBV6-2 or TRBV6-3; TRBD1 agrees at 7 bases. Unmatched junction bases numbered 9, after V lost 6 bases and J lost 7 bases. The CDR3 is 14 residues long. Germline CDR1 MNHEY, CDR2 SVGEGT. The CDR3 is CASRPTGAIQPQHF. The CDR3 DNA reads TGTGCCAGCAGGCCTACAGGGGCGATCCAGCCCCAGCATTTT.

The chain uses TRBV5-8 and TRBJ1-5, with 7 bases identical to TRBD1. Germline trimming cut 4 bases from V and 3 bases from J; bases unmatched to any gene: 7. The CDR3 totals 15 residues. Germline V gene sequence: CDR1 SGHTS, CDR2 YDEGEE. In nucleotides, the CDR3 is TGTGCCAGCAGCCGAAGGGGACAGACCAATCAGCCCCAGCATTTT. Translated: CASSRRGQTNQPQHF.

The rearrangement links TRBV28 to TRBJ1-2; D is undetermined. This CDR3 has 14 amino acids. V lost 7 bases and J 8 bases, leaving 20 bases between the germline ends. Per the germline V gene, CDR1 is MDHEN and CDR2 is SYDVKM. In DNA, the CDR3 is TGTGCCAGCACCGCCGAGACTTTAACGGGGGGCTACACCTTC. It specifies CASTAETLTGGYTF.

The rearrangement uses TRBV4-1 and TRBJ1-3; no firm D call. This CDR3 spans 17 amino acids. Germline V gene lookup returns CDR1 MGHRA and CDR2 YSYEKL. Trimming removed 0 bases at V and 2 bases at J, with 14 bases between. CDR3 coding DNA: TGCGCCAGCAGCCAAGAACCCCTGACGGGGACTGGAAACACCATATATTTT. It translates to CASSQEPLTGTGNTIYF.

In the case of this clone: Other nucleotide sequences in the sample specify the same CDR3. This chain joins TRBV5-4 and TRBJ2-3; 8 bases fit TRBD2. V was clipped by 0 bases and J by 2 bases; unmatched bases: 2. The CDR3 has 15 residues. Per the germline V gene, CDR1 is SGHNT and CDR2 is YYREEE (reference sequence). CDR3 DNA: TGTGCCAGCAGCTTGGGCGGGGGGAACACAGATACGCAGTATTTT. Translated, it gives CASSLGGGNTDTQYF.